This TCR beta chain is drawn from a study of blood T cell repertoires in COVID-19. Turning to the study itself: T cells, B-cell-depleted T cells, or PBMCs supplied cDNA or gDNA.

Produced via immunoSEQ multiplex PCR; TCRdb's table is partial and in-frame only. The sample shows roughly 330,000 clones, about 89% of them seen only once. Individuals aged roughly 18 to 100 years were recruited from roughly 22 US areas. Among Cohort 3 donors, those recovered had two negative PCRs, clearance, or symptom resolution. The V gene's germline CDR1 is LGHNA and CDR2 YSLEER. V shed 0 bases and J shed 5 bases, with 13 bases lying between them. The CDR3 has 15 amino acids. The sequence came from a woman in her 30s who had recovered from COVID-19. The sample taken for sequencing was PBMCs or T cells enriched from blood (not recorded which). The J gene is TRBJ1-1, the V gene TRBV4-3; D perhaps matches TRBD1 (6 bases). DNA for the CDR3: TGCGCCAGCAGCCAAGATCTTCACAGGGCAACTGAAGCTTTCTTT. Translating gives CASSQDLHRATEAFF.